The 2 T cell receptor beta chains presented below share a single source sample, sequenced in a study of Ad26.COV2.S vaccination and SARS-CoV-2 variants. This sample's treatment: roughly 18 received Ad26.COV2.S at low or high dose, single or two shots; about five received placebo; per-sample allocation not given. The samples date from day 63 after the first vaccine or placebo injection. Only in-frame clones appear in the TCRdb table, and some are missing; sequencing was by immunoSEQ multiplex PCR. The sample gives about 680,000 clones, around 92% of which show up once; approximately 1.5% is in the top ten. The starting material was peripheral blood, obtained in a trial of Ad26.COV2.S vaccine versus placebo. The receptor source for this set is a person aged 18 to 65 who received the Ad26.COV2.S COVID-19 vaccine or a placebo.

This chain uses TRBV6-5 with TRBJ1-5; tentative D call: TRBD1 (5 bases). Germline CDR1 MNHEY, CDR2 SVGAGI. The CDR3 spans 14 residues. V was trimmed by 1 base and J by 6 bases, leaving 10 bases between them. The CDR3 nucleotides are TGTGCCAGCAGTTACTACCAGGGCTCTCAGCCCCAGCATTTT. Translating it yields CASSYYQGSQPQHF.

V usage is TRBV5-5 and J usage is TRBJ1-2; 7 positions match TRBD1. This CDR3 is 15 amino acids long. Looked up from germline, CDR1 is SGHKS and CDR2 is YYEKEE (reference sequence). V lost 4 bases and J lost 5; bases outside the gene matches: 11. CDR3 residues: CASSASGQSTYGYTF. In DNA, the CDR3 is TGTGCCAGCAGCGCTTCGGGACAGAGCACTTATGGCTACACCTTC.